This T cell receptor beta chain was observed in a study of cytomegalovirus exposure and HLA in healthy donors. This CDR3 has 17 amino acids. The ends lost 4 bases at V and 0 bases at J; junction bases unmatched: 8. Per germline, CDR1 MNHEY and CDR2 SMNVEV (reference sequence). This PCR relied on a set of 60 Vbeta primers and 13 Jbeta primers. TCRdb's copy holds only in-frame clones and misses some; the assay was immunoSEQ multiplex PCR. The sample includes some 96,000 clones, roughly 76% of them seen just once. Sequenced: PBMCs. V is TRBV27 and J is TRBJ1-2; TRBD1 agrees at 10 bases. This sequence was found in a woman in her fifties or sixties in good health and CMV-seropositive. The CDR3 loop reads CASSSLGQGPTNYGYTF. The DNA of the CDR3 is TGTGCCAGCAGTTCCCTGGGACAGGGGCCTACTAACTATGGCTACACCTTC.